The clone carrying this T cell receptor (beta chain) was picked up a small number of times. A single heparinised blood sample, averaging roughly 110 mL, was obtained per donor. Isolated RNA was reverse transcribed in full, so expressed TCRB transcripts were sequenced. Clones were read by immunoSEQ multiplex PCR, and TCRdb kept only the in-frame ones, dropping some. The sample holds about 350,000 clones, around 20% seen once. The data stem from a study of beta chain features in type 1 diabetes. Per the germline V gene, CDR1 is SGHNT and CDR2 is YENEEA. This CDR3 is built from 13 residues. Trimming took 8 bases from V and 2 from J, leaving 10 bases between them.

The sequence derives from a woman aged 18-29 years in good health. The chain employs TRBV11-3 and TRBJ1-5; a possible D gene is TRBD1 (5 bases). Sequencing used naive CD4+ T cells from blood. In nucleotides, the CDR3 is TGTGCCAGCCGGGGGAATGGCAATCAGCCCCAGCATTTT. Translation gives CASRGNGNQPQHF.